The 15 T cell receptor beta chains listed next were all sequenced from one sample in a study of cytomegalovirus exposure and HLA in healthy donors. Method: immunoSEQ multiplex PCR; TCRdb's copy keeps in-frame clones and lacks some. The sample holds fewer than 200,000 clones; 86% are singletons and the top ten take 2% to 2.5%. Sequenced: PBMCs. These receptors all come from a woman in her late teens or twenties in good health and CMV-seronegative.

This rearrangement joins TRBV11-3 to TRBJ2-5, with D maybe TRBD2 (5 bases). Germline V gene sequence: CDR1 SGHNT, CDR2 YENEEA. Trimming stripped 5 bases from V and 6 bases from J, with 13 bases between. CDR3 length equals 13 residues. CDR3 sequence: CASSPSPGQTQYF. As DNA, the CDR3 is TGTGCCAGCAGCCCTAGCCCCGGACAGACCCAGTACTTC.

V usage is TRBV28 and J usage is TRBJ1-1; no definite D call. This CDR3 has 14 residues. Germline CDR1 is MDHEN and CDR2 is SYDVKM. The germline V and J ends were trimmed by 2 bases and 5 bases, with 12 bases remaining between them. The CDR3 region is CASSLLAGETEAFF. CDR3 bases: TGTGCCAGCAGTTTACTGGCCGGGGAAACTGAAGCTTTCTTT.

The CDR3 DNA reads TGTGCCAGCAGTGAACGGGTTGGTGAACAATCTTTAGTCCAAGAGACCCAGTACTTC. It yields the protein CASSERVGEQSLVQETQYF. The chain combines TRBV6-1 with TRBJ2-5, with unresolved D. The ends were cut back, 2 bases at V and 1 base at J, with 23 bases in the middle. The CDR3 has 19 amino acids. Germline values: CDR1 MNHNS, CDR2 SASEGT.

The rearrangement uses TRBV5-6 and TRBJ1-2; no firm D call. The CDR3 sequence is 14 residues long. In germline, CDR1 is SGHDT, CDR2 YYEEEE. Trimming left V 2 bases short and J 2 bases short, with 10 bases between. For the CDR3, the DNA is TGTGCCAGCAGCTTTGAACTTAAAAACTATGGCTACACCTTC. This gives the protein CASSFELKNYGYTF.

The chain links TRBV10-1 to TRBJ2-1; 9 nucleotides align to TRBD1. The junction had 14 bases not matched to a gene; V was cut back by 2 bases and J by 3 bases. Germline V gene sequence: CDR1 WNHNN, CDR2 SYGVQD (reference sequence). CDR3 size: 19 residues. The CDR3 DNA follows: TGCGCCAGCAGTGAGAGGGACAGGGTATCGGTGGGGTACTACAATGAGCAGTTCTTC. Amino acids: CASSERDRVSVGYYNEQFF.

The gene calls are TRBV7-2 and TRBJ1-5; D gene unclear. Germline assignment: CDR1 SGHTA and CDR2 FQGNSA. The CDR3 is made up of 18 amino acids. Trimming left V 0 bases short and J 0 bases short, with 15 bases between. The CDR3 DNA follows: TGTGCCAGCAGCTTAGCCGCCAGTAAGTCTTATAGCAATCAGCCCCAGCATTTT. Its translation is CASSLAASKSYSNQPQHF.

The count of this clone is one. The V and J genes are TRBV14 and TRBJ2-1; 12 bases are a match to TRBD2. CDR3 length: 15 amino acids. CDR1 SGHDN and CDR2 FVKESK come from the germline V gene. V gave up 4 bases and J gave up 5 bases; unmatched junction bases: 3. Written as DNA, the CDR3 is TGTGCCAGCAGCCCGACTAGCGGGGGTCACAATGAGCAGTTCTTC. This gives the protein CASSPTSGGHNEQFF.

This clone was seen a handful of times. This CDR3 reads CASSLPGNQPQHF. The DNA of the CDR3 is TGTGCCAGCAGCTTACCGGGCAATCAGCCCCAGCATTTT. This chain uses TRBV7-2 with TRBJ1-5; no reliable D call. Germline CDR1 and CDR2: SGHTA and FQGNSA. The CDR3 runs 13 residues. Trimming pared 2 bases from V and 2 bases from J, leaving 4 bases between.

The J gene is TRBJ1-5, the V gene TRBV27, with D possibly TRBD1 on 6 matching bases. The V end was cut by 5 bases, the J end by 3 bases, with 11 bases between. Germline V gives CDR1 MNHEY, CDR2 SMNVEV (reference sequence). This CDR3 comprises 14 residues. DNA of the CDR3: TGTGCCAGCAGTCCGACAGGTGCCAATCAGCCCCAGCATTTT. Its translation is CASSPTGANQPQHF.

The gene calls are TRBV7-9 and TRBJ2-1; D is perhaps TRBD2 (6 bases). The germline CDR1 and CDR2 sequences are SEHNR and FQNEAQ (reference sequence). V lost 5 bases to trimming and J lost 4 bases, with 21 bases between them. This CDR3 comprises 17 residues. The CDR3 DNA reads as TGTGCCAGCAGCCCTACGGGGCTGCGGGGAAGTTACAATGAGCAGTTCTTC. Translated: CASSPTGLRGSYNEQFF.

This sequence joins TRBV5-1 and TRBJ2-1; no firm D call. CDR1 is SGHRS and CDR2 is YFSETQ in the germline V gene. CDR3 length: 12 amino acids. Trimming shortened V by 2 bases and J by 7 bases, and 7 bases separated the two germline ends. The CDR3 here is CASSFPPNEQFF. CDR3 nucleotides: TGCGCCAGCAGCTTTCCCCCGAATGAGCAGTTCTTC.

The chain is built from TRBV30 and TRBJ1-4, with D unresolved. The CDR3 is made up of 17 amino acids. Germline loops: CDR1 GTSNPN, CDR2 SVGIG (reference sequence). V lost 3 bases and J 4 bases, leaving 21 bases between the germline ends. The CDR3 spells CAWRDGIDLNLNEKLFF. The CDR3 nucleotides are TGTGCCTGGAGGGACGGGATCGACCTAAACCTTAATGAAAAACTGTTTTTT.

The J gene is TRBJ1-5, the V gene TRBV9; a weak D match, TRBD1 (6 bases). Trimming took off 4 bases at V and 5 bases at J, with 19 bases between the two ends. Germline assignment: CDR1 SGDLS and CDR2 YYNGEE. The CDR3 runs to 16 residues. CDR3 nucleotides: TGTGCCAGCAGCCCCAAGGGACACCCAGAGGATCAGCCCCAGCATTTT. Its translation is CASSPKGHPEDQPQHF.

V usage is TRBV27 and J usage is TRBJ2-1, with 13 positions matching TRBD2. CDR1 and CDR2 (germline): MNHEY, SMNVEV (reference sequence). The CDR3 sequence is 16 residues long. With V trimmed by 8 bases and J by 4 bases, 8 bases remained unmatched. The CDR3 coding sequence is TGTGCCAGCCTTCCACTAGCGGGGGGGTATTACAATGAGCAGTTCTTC. It specifies CASLPLAGGYYNEQFF.

V is TRBV7-6 and J is TRBJ1-2; D gene uncertain. Germline V CDR1 and CDR2: SGHVS, FNYEAQ. This CDR3 spans 13 amino acids. V lost 3 bases, J lost 0 bases, and 5 bases lay in between. The CDR3 loop reads CASSFSSNYGYTF. In nucleotides, the CDR3 is TGTGCCAGCAGCTTTTCTTCTAACTATGGCTACACCTTC.